This TCR beta chain was observed in a study of early T cells in non-severe SARS-CoV-2 infection. Study information: It was bulk RNA from unsorted whole blood that was sequenced, and the chains were unpaired. Study-level findings and limits: VDJdb matching, biased toward anti-spike CD8 responses, missed private and CD4 specificities.

cDNA molecules, individually, were tagged with unique molecular identifiers. TCRdb re-called the 5' RACE reads with MiXCR, one entry per CDR3 protein. The sample has roughly 30,000 distinct CDR3 sequences; 4.5% are singletons. Worth noting for this clonotype: Its antigen is still unknown.

The CDR3 has 15 residues. Losses at the gene ends were 4 bases for V and 6 bases for J; bases not matched to a gene: 4. Looked up from germline, CDR1 is KGHSH and CDR2 is LQKENI. Sequences were obtained from whole blood. The source is an adult who was a healthcare worker with PCR-confirmed SARS-CoV-2 infection or an uninfected control (not recorded which). This chain joins TRBV18 and TRBJ1-6, with TRBD1 matching over 9 bases. DNA for the CDR3: TGTGCCAGCTCACTGGGACAGGGAATTAATTCACCCCTCCACTTT. Protein: CASSLGQGINSPLHF.